The 27 T cell receptor beta chains presented below share a single source sample, sequenced in a study of OX40 agonist ivuxolimab in advanced cancers. The assay was immunoSEQ multiplex PCR, and TCRdb's table has in-frame clones only and misses some. The table records under 90,000 clones, more than 70% of them present only once. The material sequenced was CD4+ or CD8+ T cells sorted from blood, taken in a trial of the OX40 agonist ivuxolimab. These receptors were collected from an adult with an advanced solid tumor such as melanoma, head and neck, liver or kidney cancer.

Only a few counts were recorded for this clone. This chain joins TRBV7-2 and TRBJ1-6, with D perhaps TRBD1 (5 bases). V was cut by 11 bases and J by 7 bases, with 12 bases left in between. The CDR3 consists of 12 residues. The germline CDR1 and CDR2 sequences are SGHTA and FQGNSA. CDR3 DNA: TGTGCCGGGGGGGGTAACAATTCACCCCTCCACTTT. Its protein product is CAGGGNNSPLHF.

Worth noting for this clone: The same CDR3 arises from other DNA sequences in this sample as well. CDR3 residues: CASSPGQQETQYF. The CDR3 DNA is TGTGCCAGCTCACCGGGACAGCAAGAGACCCAGTACTTC. The chain has TRBV18 and TRBJ2-5, with TRBD1 identical over 7 bases. The germline gives CDR1 KGHSH, CDR2 LQKENI. The CDR3 sequence is 13 residues long. Trimming removed 3 bases from V and 2 bases from J; junction bases left unmatched: 0.

This chain connects TRBV5-4 to TRBJ2-3; maybe TRBD2 (5 bases). CDR3 length: 13 amino acids. V lost 2 bases, J lost 3 bases, and 7 bases lay in between. The V gene's germline CDR1 is SGHNT and CDR2 YYREEE (reference sequence). The CDR3 DNA reads as TGTGCCAGCAGCTTAGGAGGTACAGATACGCAGTATTTT. This translates into CASSLGGTDTQYF.

The chain couples TRBV9 to TRBJ2-1; TRBD1 aligns across 8 bases. CDR1 and CDR2 from the germline V gene are SGDLS and YYNGEE. The CDR3 contains 16 residues. The V segment lost 3 bases and the J segment 3 bases; nucleotides outside the gene matches: 8. This CDR3 reads CASSAIQGARYNEQFF. In DNA form, the CDR3 reads TGTGCCAGCAGCGCCATTCAGGGGGCGCGCTACAATGAGCAGTTCTTC.

In its sample, this clone was seen a few times. The chain couples TRBV18 to TRBJ2-3; D uncertain. The germline V gene encodes CDR1 KGHSH and CDR2 LQKENI. Trimming shortened V by 2 bases and J by 6 bases, and 6 bases separated the two germline ends. The CDR3 contains 12 residues. This chain's CDR3 is CASSPLEDTQYF. For the CDR3, the DNA is TGTGCCAGCTCACCATTGGAGGATACGCAGTATTTT.

This clone was detected a few times. This CDR3 is CSVEEGTGEGAFF. The CDR3 bases are TGCAGCGTTGAAGAGGGGACAGGGGAAGGAGCTTTCTTT. The rearrangement uses TRBV29-1 and TRBJ1-1; the match to TRBD1 covers 10 bases. CDR1 SQVTM and CDR2 ANQGSEA come from the germline V gene. Losses at the gene ends were 0 bases for V and 10 bases for J; bases not matched to a gene: 5. The CDR3 is made up of 13 amino acids.

The gene calls are TRBV5-1 and TRBJ1-2; D not resolved. Germline CDR1 is SGHRS and CDR2 is YFSETQ. This CDR3 region has 14 residues. V gave up 0 bases and J gave up 7 bases, with 13 bases separating them. For the CDR3, the DNA is TGCGCCAGCAGCTTGGGCGCGGGGTCAGCTGGCTACACCTTC. Protein product: CASSLGAGSAGYTF.

The V and J genes are TRBV28 and TRBJ1-1, with unresolved D. Trimming removed 6 bases from V and 7 bases from J, with 9 bases in between. From germline, CDR1 is MDHEN and CDR2 SYDVKM. The CDR3 contains 11 residues. The CDR3 DNA reads TGTGCCAGCAGCCGGGAAGGTGAAGCTTTCTTT. Amino acid sequence: CASSREGEAFF.

The rearrangement uses TRBV18 and TRBJ1-1; perhaps TRBD1 as D (5 bases). Germline lookup yields CDR1 KGHSH and CDR2 LQKENI. The CDR3 contains 15 residues. V lost 2 bases and J lost 0, with 10 bases in between. For the CDR3, the DNA is TGTGCCAGCTCACCAAGAACAGGAATGAACACTGAAGCTTTCTTT. It is translated as CASSPRTGMNTEAFF.

In nucleotides, the CDR3 is TGCAGCGTTGCCTATTCTTCGTGGAACACTGAAGCTTTCTTT. Translating gives CSVAYSSWNTEAFF. The rearrangement joins TRBV29-1 to TRBJ1-1; no definite D call. The CDR3 runs 14 residues. The V gene's germline CDR1 is SQVTM and CDR2 ANQGSEA. V was cut by 4 bases and J by 1 base, with 13 bases left in between.

The J gene is TRBJ1-5, the V gene TRBV10-3; TRBD1 matches 8 bases. This CDR3 is 14 amino acids long. CDR1 is ENHRY and CDR2 is SYGVKD in the germline V gene. V dropped 6 bases and J dropped 5; count of bases not matched to a gene: 6. This CDR3 is CAISQTGEYQPQHF. CDR3 coding DNA: TGTGCCATCAGCCAGACAGGGGAATATCAGCCCCAGCATTTT.

The chain is built from TRBV7-2 and TRBJ2-1, with no clear D. The CDR3 totals 16 residues. Germline V gene sequence: CDR1 SGHTA, CDR2 FQGNSA. V lost 2 bases and J lost 0, with 11 bases in between. CDR3 bases: TGTGCCAGCAGCTTAAACGGCGGAAGCTCCTACAATGAGCAGTTCTTC. This gives the protein CASSLNGGSSYNEQFF.

The CDR3, as DNA: TGCGCCAGCAGTCTCATCCGTTCGACTAATGAAAAACTGTTTTTT. Protein: CASSLIRSTNEKLFF. The J gene is TRBJ1-4, the V gene TRBV23-1; D not certain. TRBV23-1 is recorded as an ORF, its role being uncertain. The CDR3 is made up of 15 amino acids. Trimming removed 4 bases from V and 2 bases from J, with 11 bases in between.

This rearrangement joins TRBV9 to TRBJ2-2; 9 positions agree with TRBD1. J lost 7 bases, V lost 4 bases, and 8 bases had no gene match. CDR1 and CDR2 from the germline V gene are SGDLS and YYNGEE. CDR3 size: 15 residues. CDR3 coding DNA: TGTGCCAGCAGCAGCCGGGACAGGGATAGCGGGGAGCTGTTTTTT. This codes for CASSSRDRDSGELFF.

The chain recombines TRBV29-1 with TRBJ2-3; TRBD2 matches 11 bases. Trimming at V came to 2 bases and at J to 5 bases, leaving 6 bases not matched to a gene. Germline values: CDR1 SQVTM, CDR2 ANQGSEA. The CDR3 totals 15 residues. The CDR3 region has the DNA TGCAGCGTTGAAAATAGCGGGAGGGGGCTAGATACGCAGTATTTT. It translates to CSVENSGRGLDTQYF.

In DNA form, the CDR3 reads TGTGCCAGCAGCCAGACTAGCGGCCACTACGAGCAGTACTTC. Its protein product is CASSQTSGHYEQYF. V and J are TRBV7-8 and TRBJ2-7, with TRBD2 matching over 9 bases. The CDR3 contains 14 residues. Per the germline V gene, CDR1 is SGHVS and CDR2 is FQNEAQ. Unmatched junction bases numbered 5, after V lost 5 bases and J lost 3 bases.

This chain joins TRBV6-5 and TRBJ1-3, with 7 bases matching TRBD1. The CDR3 is made up of 13 amino acids. Per the germline V gene, CDR1 is MNHEY and CDR2 is SVGAGI. Germline trimming cut 6 bases from V and 3 bases from J; bases unmatched to any gene: 2. The CDR3 region has the DNA TGTGCCAGCAGCAACAGGGGTGGAAACACCATATATTTT. Its translation is CASSNRGGNTIYF.

This rearrangement joins TRBV28 to TRBJ1-6; D perhaps matches TRBD1 (5 bases). The CDR3 length is 17 residues. Germline-derived CDR1 and CDR2 are MDHEN and SYDVKM. V was clipped by 4 bases and J by 10 bases, with 23 bases between them. The CDR3 loop is CASSSYGTQGKGSPLHF. CDR3 sequence (DNA): TGTGCCAGCAGTTCATATGGGACTCAGGGAAAGGGCTCACCCCTCCACTTT.

For the CDR3, the DNA is TGTGCCAGCAGCTCACGGACAGGGAACGAGAGGAACACTGAAGCTTTCTTT. Translating gives CASSSRTGNERNTEAFF. The chain couples TRBV7-8 to TRBJ1-1; 8 positions match TRBD1. The V segment lost 4 bases and the J segment 1 base; nucleotides outside the gene matches: 11. The CDR3 contains 17 residues. Per the germline V gene, CDR1 is SGHVS and CDR2 is FQNEAQ.

The chain uses TRBV20-1 and TRBJ1-2, with D tentatively TRBD1 (5 bases). Trimming removed 5 bases from V and 3 bases from J, with 7 bases in between. Germline loops: CDR1 DFQATT, CDR2 SNEGSKA (reference sequence). This CDR3 is 11 amino acids long. Here the CDR3 reads CSARGDYGYTF. DNA for the CDR3: TGCAGTGCTCGGGGGGACTATGGCTACACCTTC.

This clone was counted a few times. This chain uses TRBV2 with TRBJ1-5, with D possibly being TRBD1 (5 bases). Germline CDR1 and CDR2: SNHLY and FYNNEI. The CDR3 consists of 14 residues. The germline V and J ends were trimmed by 2 bases and 5 bases, with 10 bases remaining between them. The CDR3 here is CASSESGLHQPQHF. In DNA form, the CDR3 reads TGTGCCAGCAGTGAATCAGGGTTGCATCAGCCCCAGCATTTT.

The J gene is TRBJ2-7, the V gene TRBV6-1; D might be TRBD1 or TRBD2, each matching 5 bases. Germline CDR1 MNHNS, CDR2 SASEGT. The CDR3 runs 14 residues. The DNA of the CDR3 is TGTGCCAGCAGTAGTACGGGGCTCCCCCCGCGCTTGAACGTC. Its protein is CASSSTGLPPRLNV.

This clone was counted a few times. Other DNA sequences in the same sample also yield this CDR3. J is TRBJ2-2 and V is TRBV5-1; D not resolved. Trimming removed 4 bases from V and 1 base from J, with 5 bases in between. The CDR3 length is 13 residues. Looked up from germline, CDR1 is SGHRS and CDR2 is YFSETQ. The chain's CDR3 is CASSPGNTGELFF. CDR3 DNA: TGCGCCAGCAGCCCAGGGAACACCGGGGAGCTGTTTTTT.

This clone was recorded a few times. The gene calls are TRBV30 and TRBJ1-1, with D unresolved. The germline CDR1 and CDR2 sequences are GTSNPN and SVGIG (reference sequence). CDR3 length: 14 residues. V gave up 0 bases and J gave up 2 bases, with 10 bases separating them. CDR3 amino acids: CAWSVTRTNTEAFF. CDR3 nucleotides: TGTGCCTGGAGTGTAACCAGGACTAACACTGAAGCTTTCTTT.

The chain employs TRBV30 and TRBJ1-2; 10 nucleotides agree with TRBD1. Germline CDR1 and CDR2: GTSNPN and SVGIG (reference sequence). The CDR3 contains 19 residues. Trimming took 7 bases from V and 0 from J; bases not matched to a gene: 20. The CDR3 sequence: CASHLFSRDRGIANYGYTF. As DNA, the CDR3 is TGTGCCTCCCACCTCTTCTCCCGGGACAGGGGTATAGCTAACTATGGCTACACCTTC. Supplemented by reference TRBV30 and TRBJ1-2, the full variable domain reads SQTIHQWPATLVQPVGSPLSLECTVEGTSNPNLYWYRQAAGRGLQLLFYSVGIGQISSEVPQNLSASRPQDRQFILSSKKLLLSDSGFYLCASHLFSRDRGIANYGYTFGSGTRLTVV.

J is TRBJ2-2 and V is TRBV5-1; TRBD1 is a possible D gene (6 bases). V was shortened by 4 bases and J by 1 base, with 17 bases between the two germline ends. The germline V gene has CDR1 SGHRS and CDR2 YFSETQ. The CDR3 length is 17 residues. CDR3 sequence (DNA): TGCGCCAGCAGCCTCCAGGGGAGCGGACAGAACACCGGGGAGCTGTTTTTT. Translating it yields CASSLQGSGQNTGELFF.

The chain recombines TRBV6-1 with TRBJ2-7, with unresolved D. The CDR3 spans 13 residues. From germline, CDR1 is MNHNS and CDR2 SASEGT. The V and J ends lost 4 bases and 3 bases respectively, with 10 bases between them. The CDR3 spells CASSVSHNYEQYF. Here the CDR3 DNA reads TGTGCCAGCAGTGTCTCACATAACTACGAGCAGTACTTC.